These 2 T cell receptor beta chains came from one sample sequenced in a study of T-cell reconstitution after alpha-beta-depleted transplantation in children. A TCRbeta library incorporating unique molecular identifiers was prepared. TCRdb reprocessed the PCR reads via MiXCR and lists one record per CDR3 protein. The table lists around 500,000 distinct CDR3 sequences, approximately 13% of them singletons. The source material was PBMCs from the stem cell graft donor, sampled from the stem cell graft. The receptor source for this set is a human donor who donated a stem cell graft to a child with combined immunodeficiency.

The rearrangement joins TRBV9 to TRBJ2-1; the D is unclear. The CDR3 loop spans 16 amino acids. The ends were cut back, 0 bases at V and 1 base at J, with 11 bases in the middle. Germline V gene sequence: CDR1 SGDLS, CDR2 YYNGEE. CDR3 protein: CASSVGPDPSYNEQFF. CDR3 coding DNA: TGTGCCAGCAGCGTAGGTCCCGATCCTTCCTACAATGAGCAGTTCTTC.

There are a few counts of this clonotype. The chain is built from TRBV3-1 and TRBJ2-7, with a weak D call TRBD2 (6 bases). The V and J ends lost 1 base and 4 bases respectively, with 14 bases between them. From germline, CDR1 is LGHDT and CDR2 YNNKEL (reference sequence). CDR3 length: 15 amino acids. CDR3 protein: CASSQGVMGGYEQYF. Written as DNA, the CDR3 is TGTGCCAGCAGCCAAGGGGTCATGGGGGGATACGAGCAGTACTTC.